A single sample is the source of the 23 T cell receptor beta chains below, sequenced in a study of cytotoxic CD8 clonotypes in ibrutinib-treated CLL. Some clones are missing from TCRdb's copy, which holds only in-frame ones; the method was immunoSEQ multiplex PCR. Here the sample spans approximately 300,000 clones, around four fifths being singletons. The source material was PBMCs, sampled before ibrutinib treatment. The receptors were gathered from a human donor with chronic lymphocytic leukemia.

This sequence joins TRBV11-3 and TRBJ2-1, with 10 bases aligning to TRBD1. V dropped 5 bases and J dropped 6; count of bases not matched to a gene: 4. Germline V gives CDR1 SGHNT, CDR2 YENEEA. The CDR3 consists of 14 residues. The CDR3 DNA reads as TGTGCCAGCAGCCCCCGGGACAGGGGCAATGAGCAGTTCTTC. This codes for CASSPRDRGNEQFF.

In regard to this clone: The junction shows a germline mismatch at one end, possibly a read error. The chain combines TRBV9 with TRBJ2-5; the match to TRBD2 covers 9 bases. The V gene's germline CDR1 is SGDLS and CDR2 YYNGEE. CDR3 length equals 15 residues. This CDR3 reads CASNVTSGPQETQYF. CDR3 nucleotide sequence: TGTGCCAGCAACGTAACTAGCGGGCCCCAAGAGACCCAGTACTTC.

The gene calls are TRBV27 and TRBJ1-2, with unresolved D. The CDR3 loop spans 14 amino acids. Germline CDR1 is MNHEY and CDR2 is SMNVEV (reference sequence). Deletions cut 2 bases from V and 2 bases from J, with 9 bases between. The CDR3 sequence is CASSLGPDNYGYTF. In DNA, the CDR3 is TGTGCCAGCAGTTTAGGGCCAGACAACTATGGCTACACCTTC.

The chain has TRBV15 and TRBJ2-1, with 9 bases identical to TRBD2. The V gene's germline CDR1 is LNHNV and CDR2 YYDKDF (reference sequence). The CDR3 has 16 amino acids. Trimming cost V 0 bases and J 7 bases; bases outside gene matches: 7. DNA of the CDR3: TGTGCCACCAGCAGAGATCTGCTAGCGGGATATAATGAGCAGTTCTTC. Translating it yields CATSRDLLAGYNEQFF.

CDR3 nucleotides: TGCGCCAGCAGCTTGGCTTCAGGGTCCCTGAACACTGAAGCTTTCTTT. Encoded protein: CASSLASGSLNTEAFF. The chain joins TRBV5-1 to TRBJ1-1; D may be TRBD1 (5 bases). The CDR3 length is 16 residues. V lost 0 bases and J lost 0, with 12 bases in between. Germline CDR1 SGHRS, CDR2 YFSETQ. The variable domain in full, completed from reference TRBV5-1 and TRBJ1-1, reads KAGVTQTPRYLIKTRGQQVTLSCSPISGHRSVSWYQQTPGQGLQFLFEYFSETQRNKGNFPGRFSGRQFSNSRSEMNVSTLELGDSALYLCASSLASGSLNTEAFFGQGTRLTVV.

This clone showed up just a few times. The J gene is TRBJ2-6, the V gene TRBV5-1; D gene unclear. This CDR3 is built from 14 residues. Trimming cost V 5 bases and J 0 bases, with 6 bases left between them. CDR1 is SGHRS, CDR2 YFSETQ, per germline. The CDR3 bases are TGCGCCAGCAGTCGGGTCTCTGGGGCCAACGTCCTGACTTTC. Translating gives CASSRVSGANVLTF.

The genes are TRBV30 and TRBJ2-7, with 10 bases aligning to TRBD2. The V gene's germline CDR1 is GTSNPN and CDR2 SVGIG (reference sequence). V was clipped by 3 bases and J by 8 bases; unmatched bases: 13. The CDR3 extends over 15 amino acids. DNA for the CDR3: TGTGCCTGGAGGGGGCTGGGACTAGCGAAGCCCCAGCAGTACTTC. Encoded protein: CAWRGLGLAKPQQYF.

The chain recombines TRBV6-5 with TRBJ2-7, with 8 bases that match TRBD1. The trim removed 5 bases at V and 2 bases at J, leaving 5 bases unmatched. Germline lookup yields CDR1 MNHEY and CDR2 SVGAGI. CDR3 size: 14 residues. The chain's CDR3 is CASSTRQGTYEQYF. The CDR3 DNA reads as TGTGCCAGCAGTACTCGACAGGGGACCTACGAGCAGTACTTC.

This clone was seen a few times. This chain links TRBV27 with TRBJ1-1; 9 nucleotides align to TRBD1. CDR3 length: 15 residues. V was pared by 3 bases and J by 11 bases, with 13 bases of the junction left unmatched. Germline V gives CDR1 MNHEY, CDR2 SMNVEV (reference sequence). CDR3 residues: CASSFVSGQGRIAFF. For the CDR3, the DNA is TGTGCCAGCAGTTTTGTGTCGGGACAGGGTAGGATTGCTTTCTTT.

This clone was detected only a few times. The CDR3 nucleotides are TGTGCCATCGGGGCGGTTGGCGAAGCTTTCTTT. Encoded protein: CAIGAVGEAFF. The chain couples TRBV10-3 to TRBJ1-1, with a weak D call TRBD1 (5 bases). CDR3 length: 11 amino acids. Trimming removed 8 bases at V and 8 bases at J, with 12 bases between. Germline lookup yields CDR1 ENHRY and CDR2 SYGVKD.

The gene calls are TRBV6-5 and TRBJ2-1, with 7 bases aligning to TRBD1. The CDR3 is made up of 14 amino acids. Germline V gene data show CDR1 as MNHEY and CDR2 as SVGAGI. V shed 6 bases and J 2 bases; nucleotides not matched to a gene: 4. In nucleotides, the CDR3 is TGTGCCAGCAGAAGGACAGGAGCCTACAATGAGCAGTTCTTC. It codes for CASRRTGAYNEQFF.

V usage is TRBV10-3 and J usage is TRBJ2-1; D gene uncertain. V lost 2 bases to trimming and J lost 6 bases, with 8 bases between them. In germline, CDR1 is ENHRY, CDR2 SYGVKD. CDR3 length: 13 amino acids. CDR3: CAISEPSPNEQFF. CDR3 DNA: TGTGCCATCAGTGAGCCCAGTCCCAATGAGCAGTTCTTC.

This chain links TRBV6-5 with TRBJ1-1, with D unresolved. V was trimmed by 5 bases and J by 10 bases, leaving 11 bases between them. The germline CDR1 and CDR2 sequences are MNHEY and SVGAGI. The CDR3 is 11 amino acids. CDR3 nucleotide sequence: TGTGCCAGCAGTAGCAGTGTAGGAGCTTTCTTT. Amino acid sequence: CASSSSVGAFF.

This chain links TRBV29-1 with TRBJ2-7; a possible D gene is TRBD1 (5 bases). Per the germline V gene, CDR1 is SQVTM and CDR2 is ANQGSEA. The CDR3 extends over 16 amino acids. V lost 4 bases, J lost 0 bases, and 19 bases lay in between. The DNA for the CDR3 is TGCAGCGTTGCCTCGGTGGACACCTCGAGCTCCTACGAGCAGTACTTC. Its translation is CSVASVDTSSSYEQYF.

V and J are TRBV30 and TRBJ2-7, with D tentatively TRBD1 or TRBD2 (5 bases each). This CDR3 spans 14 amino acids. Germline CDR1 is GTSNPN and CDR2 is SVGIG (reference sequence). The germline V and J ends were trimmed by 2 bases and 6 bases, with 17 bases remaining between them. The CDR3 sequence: CAWSSGQVFSEQYF. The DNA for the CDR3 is TGTGCCTGGAGTTCGGGGCAGGTCTTCTCCGAGCAGTACTTC. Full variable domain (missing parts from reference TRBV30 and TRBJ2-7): SQTIHQWPATLVQPVGSPLSLECTVEGTSNPNLYWYRQAAGRGLQLLFYSVGIGQISSEVPQNLSASRPQDRQFILSSKKLLLSDSGFYLCAWSSGQVFSEQYFGPGTRLTVT.

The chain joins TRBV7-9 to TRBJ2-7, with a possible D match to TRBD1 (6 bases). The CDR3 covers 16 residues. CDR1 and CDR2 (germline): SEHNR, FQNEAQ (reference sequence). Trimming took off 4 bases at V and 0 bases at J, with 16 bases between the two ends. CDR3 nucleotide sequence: TGTGCCAGCAGCTGGGCGACAGGATTCTCCTCCTACGAGCAGTACTTC. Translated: CASSWATGFSSYEQYF.

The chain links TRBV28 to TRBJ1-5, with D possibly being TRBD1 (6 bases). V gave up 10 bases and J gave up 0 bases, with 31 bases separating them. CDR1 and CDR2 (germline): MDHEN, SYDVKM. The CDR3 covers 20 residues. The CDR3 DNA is TGTGCCACTGGGACAAGCCTTTTTTTGTACGGGATCCTTAGCAATCAGCCCCAGCATTTT. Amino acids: CATGTSLFLYGILSNQPQHF.

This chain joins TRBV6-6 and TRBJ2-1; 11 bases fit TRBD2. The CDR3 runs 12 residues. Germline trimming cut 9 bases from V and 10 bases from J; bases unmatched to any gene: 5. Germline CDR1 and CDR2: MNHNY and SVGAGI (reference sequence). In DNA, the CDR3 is TGTGCCAGTACTAGCGGGAGTGCCGAGCAGTTCTTC. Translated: CASTSGSAEQFF.

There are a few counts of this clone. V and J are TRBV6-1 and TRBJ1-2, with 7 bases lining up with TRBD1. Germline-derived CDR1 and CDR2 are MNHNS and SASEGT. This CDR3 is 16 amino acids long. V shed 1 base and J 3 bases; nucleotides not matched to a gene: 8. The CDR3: CASSEVEGADDYGYTF. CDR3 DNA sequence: TGTGCCAGCAGTGAAGTTGAGGGGGCGGACGACTATGGCTACACCTTC.

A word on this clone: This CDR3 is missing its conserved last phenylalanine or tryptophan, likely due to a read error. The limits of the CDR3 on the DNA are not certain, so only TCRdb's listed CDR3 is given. CDR3 region: CASSGLDYSY. The J gene is TRBJ2-7, the V gene TRBV2; the D segment call TRBD2 is taken from the table without a DNA check. Germline V gene lookup returns CDR1 SNHLY and CDR2 FYNNEI. The CDR3 has 10 amino acids, counting both end residues.

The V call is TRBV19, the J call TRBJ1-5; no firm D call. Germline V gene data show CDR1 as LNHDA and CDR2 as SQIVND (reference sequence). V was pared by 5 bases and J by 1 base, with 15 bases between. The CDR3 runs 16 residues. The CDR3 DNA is TGTGCCAGTAGTCCCCCGTTAGGTCTGAGCAATCAGCCCCAGCATTTT. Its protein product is CASSPPLGLSNQPQHF.

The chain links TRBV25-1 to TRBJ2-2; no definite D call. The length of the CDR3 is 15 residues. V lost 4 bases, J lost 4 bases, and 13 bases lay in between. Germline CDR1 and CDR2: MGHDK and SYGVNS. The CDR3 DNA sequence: TGTGCCAGCAGTGTGGGCGGTCAACCCACCGGGGAGCTGTTTTTT. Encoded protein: CASSVGGQPTGELFF.

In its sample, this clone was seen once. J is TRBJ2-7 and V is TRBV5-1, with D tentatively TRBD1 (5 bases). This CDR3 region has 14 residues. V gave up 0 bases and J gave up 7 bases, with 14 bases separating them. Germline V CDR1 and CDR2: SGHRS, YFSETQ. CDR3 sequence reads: CASSLEQGPREQYF. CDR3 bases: TGCGCCAGCAGCTTGGAGCAGGGCCCTCGGGAGCAGTACTTC. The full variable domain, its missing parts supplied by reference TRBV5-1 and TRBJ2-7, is KAGVTQTPRYLIKTRGQQVTLSCSPISGHRSVSWYQQTPGQGLQFLFEYFSETQRNKGNFPGRFSGRQFSNSRSEMNVSTLELGDSALYLCASSLEQGPREQYFGPGTRLTVT.